The table lists the clone carrying this T cell receptor beta chain with a few counts. Its antigen is not identified. This beta chain was picked up by a library intended for alpha chains and is off target, so its count carries little meaning. Time point here: sample taken at primary tumor resection. Sequencing covered unsorted whole RNA taken from tumor, nontumor lung or frozen PBMC. This sample is drawn from a study of spatial heterogeneity in lung cancer. The wider study: Correlation of TCR transcript counts in tumor regions with a T cell module score from matched bulk RNA-seq was strong. Study outcomes and limitations: Mutation tallies in tumors tracked expanded intratumoral alpha and beta TCR counts.

V lost 5 bases and J lost 1, with 8 bases in between. The germline V gene has CDR1 SGHTA and CDR2 FQGNSA. This CDR3 region has 14 residues. A single record per CDR3 protein comes from TCRdb applying MiXCR to the 5' RACE reads. This table holds about 13,000 distinct CDR3 sequences, 5.1% found once. The sequence derives from a male donor with early-stage non-small cell lung cancer. The V gene is TRBV7-2, the J gene TRBJ2-2, with a possible D match to TRBD2 (6 bases). The specimen was lung tumor tissue, collected at surgery. CDR3 sequence: CASSPRGNTGELFF. The CDR3 DNA is TGTGCCAGCAGCCCGCGGGGGAACACCGGGGAGCTGTTTTTT.